This T cell receptor (beta chain) was captured in a study of blood T cell repertoires in COVID-19. In the original workflow: Reference gene primer amplification yielded estimated nucleated cell counts. Sequencing was performed with immunoSEQ multiplex PCR; in TCRdb, only in-frame clones are kept and a portion is missing. The V and J calls and the clone size are those of that table, but D and trimming were determined from the DNA. The sample has about 380,000 clones, about four fifths seen once. The table lists this clone with a few counts. The TCR comes from a human donor with acute or convalescent COVID-19. The donor label of this sample is uncertain. Sample: peripheral blood.

CDR3 loop: CASSSRTSGSEQYF. The CDR3 region has the DNA TGTGCCAGCAGCTCTAGGACTAGCGGGAGCGAGCAGTACTTC. The genes are TRBV7-2 and TRBJ2-7, with 13 bases lining up with TRBD2. This CDR3 spans 14 amino acids. V lost 4 bases, J lost 6 bases, and 3 bases stayed unmatched. Per germline, CDR1 SGHTA and CDR2 FQGNSA.